One and the same sample provided the 8 T cell receptor beta chains below, sequenced in a study of T cells in Graves' hyperthyroidism and ophthalmopathy. Researchers took RNA transcripts and amplified the TCR beta CDR3 regions from them. The HTBI set primed first-round TCR CDR3 RT-PCR. TCRdb itself ran the multiplex PCR reads through MiXCR, one entry per CDR3 protein. The sample has some 720,000 distinct CDR3 sequences, roughly 15% seen once. The sample consisted of blood. These receptor sequences come from a man younger than 35 with Graves' hyperthyroidism.

The chain recombines TRBV4-1 with TRBJ1-6, with TRBD1 identical over 9 bases. The germline gives CDR1 MGHRA, CDR2 YSYEKL. The CDR3 is 14 residues long. V was pared by 6 bases and J by 7 bases, with 4 bases of the junction left unmatched. The CDR3 DNA sequence: TGCGCCAGCAGACCCGACAGGGGGAATTCACCCCTCCACTTT. Protein sequence: CASRPDRGNSPLHF.

This clonotype was counted at least ten times. This rearrangement joins TRBV12-3 or TRBV12-4 to TRBJ1-2, with 9 bases fitting TRBD1. V lost 5 bases and J lost 8; bases outside the gene matches: 6. CDR3 size: 13 residues. CDR3 residues: CASSHDRGGGYTF. CDR3 nucleotide sequence: TGTGCCAGCAGTCATGACAGGGGGGGGGGCTACACCTTC.

The rearrangement uses TRBV30 and TRBJ1-2; TRBD1 is a possible D gene (6 bases). Trimming pared 8 bases from V and 0 bases from J, leaving 10 bases between. This CDR3 region has 12 residues. Germline values: CDR1 GTSNPN, CDR2 SVGIG (reference sequence). The CDR3 sequence is CAVGGSNYGYTF. CDR3 DNA sequence: TGTGCCGTGGGGGGCTCTAACTATGGCTACACCTTC.

The table lists this clonotype with many counts. The chain uses TRBV5-5 and TRBJ1-2; weak D call: TRBD1 (5 bases). Per the germline V gene, CDR1 is SGHKS and CDR2 is YYEKEE (reference sequence). The germline V and J ends were trimmed by 4 bases and 8 bases, with 21 bases remaining between them. The CDR3 covers 15 residues. The CDR3 protein is CASSRYRGREGGYTF. DNA of the CDR3: TGTGCCAGCAGCCGTTATCGTGGCAGGGAGGGAGGCTACACCTTC. The complete variable domain, with remaining parts taken from reference TRBV5-5 and TRBJ1-2, reads DAGVTQSPTHLIKTRGQQVTLRCSPISGHKSVSWYQQVLGQGPQFIFQYYEKEERGRGNFPDRFSARQFPNYSSELNVNALLLGDSALYLCASSRYRGREGGYTFGSGTRLTVV.

The sample holds many counts of this clonotype. The CDR3 bases are TGTGCCAGCAGGACAGGGAAAGGACGCGAGCAGTACTTC. Translating it yields CASRTGKGREQYF. The chain is built from TRBV7-2 and TRBJ2-7, with 7 bases that match TRBD1. Germline V lookup: CDR1 SGHTA, CDR2 FQGNSA. With V trimmed by 6 bases and J by 6 bases, 8 bases remained unmatched. The CDR3 is made up of 13 amino acids.

This clonotype was recorded many times. The CDR3 DNA is TGTGCCAGCAGTAGGACTTTTCTAAGCTCCTACGAGCAGTACTTC. This codes for CASSRTFLSSYEQYF. The V call is TRBV27, the J call TRBJ2-7, with D perhaps matching TRBD2 (5 bases). In germline, CDR1 is MNHEY, CDR2 SMNVEV (reference sequence). This CDR3 spans 15 amino acids. V was shortened by 5 bases and J by 0 bases, with 14 bases between the two germline ends.

The V call is TRBV30, the J call TRBJ2-5; D remains ambiguous. Per germline, CDR1 GTSNPN and CDR2 SVGIG (reference sequence). The CDR3 extends over 13 amino acids. Trimming stripped 0 bases from V and 5 bases from J, with 10 bases between. The CDR3 bases are TGTGCCTGGAGTGTTGAGGTAACGGAGACCCAGTACTTC. This translates into CAWSVEVTETQYF.

V is TRBV30 and J is TRBJ2-1, with 9 bases fitting TRBD2. V lost 8 bases, J lost 8 bases, and 16 bases stayed unmatched. The length of the CDR3 is 15 residues. Germline-derived CDR1 and CDR2 are GTSNPN and SVGIG (reference sequence). The CDR3 loop is CASSLLAGVADEQFF. Written as DNA, the CDR3 is TGTGCCAGCAGCTTGTTAGCGGGAGTTGCGGATGAGCAGTTCTTC.